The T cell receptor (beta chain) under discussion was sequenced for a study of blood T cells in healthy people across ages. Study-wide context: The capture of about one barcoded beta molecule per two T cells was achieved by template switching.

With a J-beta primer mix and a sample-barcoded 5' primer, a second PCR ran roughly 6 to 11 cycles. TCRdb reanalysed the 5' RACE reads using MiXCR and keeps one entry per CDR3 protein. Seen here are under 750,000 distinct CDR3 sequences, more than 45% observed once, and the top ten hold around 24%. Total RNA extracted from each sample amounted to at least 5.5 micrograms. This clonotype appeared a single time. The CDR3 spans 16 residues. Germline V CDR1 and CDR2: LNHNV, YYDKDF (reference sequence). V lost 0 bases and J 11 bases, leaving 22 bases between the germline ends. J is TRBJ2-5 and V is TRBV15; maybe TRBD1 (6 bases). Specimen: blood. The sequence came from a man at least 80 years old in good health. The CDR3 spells CATSRDRGSRPDEQYF. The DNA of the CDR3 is TGTGCCACCAGCAGAGATAGGGGGAGTCGGCCAGATGAGCAGTACTTC. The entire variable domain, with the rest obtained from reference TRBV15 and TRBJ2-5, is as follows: DAMVIQNPRYQVTQFGKPVTLSCSQTLNHNVMYWYQQKSSQAPKLLFHYYDKDFNNEADTPDNFQSRRPNTSFCFLDIRSPGLGDTAMYLCATSRDRGSRPDEQYFGPGTRLLVL.